The rows below give T cell receptor beta chains drawn from one sample of a study of control samples from healthy donors and cancer patients. Data came from immunoSEQ multiplex PCR; TCRdb stores just in-frame clones and leaves some out. The sample records 150,000 to 180,000 clones, 90% to 95% being singletons. Material for sequencing was blood. Receptor source: a man aged 35 to 55 in good health. Each CDR3 is given with its conserved first and last residue. The D gene is left open where the match is weak. Clone size is not always given. Where it is, it says once, few, many or a class for expanded clones.

clone_size d_call j_call v_call cdr3_nt cdr3_aa
NA TRBD2 TRBJ2-7 TRBV7-6 TGTGCCAGCAGCTTAGGGACTAGCGGGGAGTACGAGCAGTACTTC CASSLGTSGEYEQYF
once NA TRBJ1-1 TRBV7-9 TGTGCCAGCAGCCACGGGGGCACGGTGAACACTGAAGCTTTCTTT CASSHGGTVNTEAFF
NA NA TRBJ1-2 TRBV12-3/TRBV12-4 TGTGCCAGCAGTTTAAACCTGCGGGGCTACACCTTC CASSLNLRGYTF
NA NA TRBJ1-2 TRBV27 TGTGCCAGCAGTTTATTCGCGGGGGGCAGTGGCTACACCTTC CASSLFAGGSGYTF
NA TRBD1 TRBJ1-2 TRBV5-4 TGTGCCAGCAGCTTTGGGACAGGGAATTTGGGTGGCTACACCTTC CASSFGTGNLGGYTF
NA NA TRBJ2-4 TRBV6-5 TGTGCCAGCAGTTACGGGACGGGTGGGAACATTCAGTACTTC CASSYGTGGNIQYF
NA NA TRBJ1-5 TRBV7-6 TGTGCCAGCAGCTTAGTCCCACAGGCCCAGAATCAGCCCCAGCATTTT CASSLVPQAQNQPQHF
NA NA TRBJ1-3 TRBV30 TGTGCCTGGAGTCAGTTAAACTCTGGAAACACCATATATTTT CAWSQLNSGNTIYF
NA NA TRBJ1-5 TRBV30 TGTGCCTGGAGTGTAATGGGACTTCAGCCCCAGCATTTT CAWSVMGLQPQHF
NA NA TRBJ2-3 TRBV7-9 TGTGCCAGCAGGGGTGAGTTGCAGTATTTT CASRGELQYF
NA NA TRBJ1-3 TRBV6-6 TGTGCCAGCAGTTACGACAGAGCTTACTCTGGAAACACCATATATTTT CASSYDRAYSGNTIYF
NA NA TRBJ1-1 TRBV18 TGTGCCAGCTCAGAACGTATGAACACTGAAGCTTTCTTT CASSERMNTEAFF
NA NA TRBJ1-1 TRBV27 TGTGCCAGCAGGTGGGAAGTGAACACTGAAGCTTTCTTT CASRWEVNTEAFF
NA NA TRBJ1-1 TRBV4-1 TGCGCCAGCAGCCAAGTCTTCAAAAACACTGAAGCTTTCTTT CASSQVFKNTEAFF
NA NA TRBJ2-1 TRBV27 TGTGCCAGCAGCTTTCAGGGGCCCTCCTACAATGAGCAGTTCTTC CASSFQGPSYNEQFF
NA NA TRBJ1-5 TRBV30 TGTGCCTGGAGTGTACCCGGGGATCAGCCCCAGCATTTT CAWSVPGDQPQHF
NA TRBD1 TRBJ1-5 TRBV6-1 TGTGCCAGCAGTGATCGTGGCAGGGGGCTCGATCAGCCCCAGCATTTT CASSDRGRGLDQPQHF
NA NA TRBJ1-1 TRBV12-3/TRBV12-4 TGTGCCAGCAGTTTAGGACTGAACACTGAAGCTTTCTTT CASSLGLNTEAFF
once NA TRBJ2-2 TRBV7-8 TGTGCCAGCAGCTTCCAGGGGGGGGCGTTGCACGGGGAGCTGTTTTTT CASSFQGGALHGELFF
NA NA TRBJ1-2 TRBV12-3/TRBV12-4 TGTGCCAGCAGTTCGACGGGAAACTATGGCTACACCTTC CASSSTGNYGYTF
NA NA TRBJ1-1 TRBV27 TGTGCCAGCAGTTTATTGTCGCAGGGTGGGCCTTTATCAGCTTTCTTT CASSLLSQGGPLSAFF
NA TRBD2 TRBJ2-2 TRBV5-6 TGTGCCAGCAGCTTGGGGACTAGCGGGGGGGCCGCGAACACCGGGGAGCTGTTTTTT CASSLGTSGGAANTGELFF
NA NA TRBJ1-5 TRBV5-6 TGTGCCAGCAGCTTGGGGGTGGGGCAGGCTATACCCCAGCATTTT CASSLGVGQAIPQHF
NA NA TRBJ1-2 TRBV2 TGTGCCAGCAGCCCCAGGGATGGCTACACCTTC CASSPRDGYTF
NA NA TRBJ1-4 TRBV5-5 TGTGCCAGCAGCCCTTCCGCCTCGGGGAATGAAAAACTGTTTTTT CASSPSASGNEKLFF